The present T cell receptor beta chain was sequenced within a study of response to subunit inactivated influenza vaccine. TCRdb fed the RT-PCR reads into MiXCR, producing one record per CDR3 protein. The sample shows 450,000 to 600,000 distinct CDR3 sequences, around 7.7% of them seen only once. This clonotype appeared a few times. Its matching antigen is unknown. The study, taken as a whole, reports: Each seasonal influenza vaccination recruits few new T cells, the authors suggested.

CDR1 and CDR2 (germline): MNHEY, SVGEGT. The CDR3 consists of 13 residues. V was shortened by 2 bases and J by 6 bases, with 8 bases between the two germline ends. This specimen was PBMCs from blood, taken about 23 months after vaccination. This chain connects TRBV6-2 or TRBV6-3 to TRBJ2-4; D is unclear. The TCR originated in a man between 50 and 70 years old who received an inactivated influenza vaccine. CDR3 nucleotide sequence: TGTGCCAGCAGTTACGGCTGGGGAAACATTCAGTACTTC. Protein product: CASSYGWGNIQYF.